The 27 T cell receptor beta chains below were found in one sample sequenced in a study of T cells in Graves' hyperthyroidism and ophthalmopathy (dated by TCRdb to the late 2010s). The protocol used for the library was multiplex PCR. For sequencing, an Illumina HiSeq 2000 was employed. TCR beta CDR3 regions were amplified from RNA transcripts. The TCR CDR3 was subjected to a first round of RT-PCR using the HTBI primer set and the Qiagen OneStep RT-PCR kit. TCRdb took the public reads, trimmed them with fastp at Q25, ran MiXCR for clone calling and kept in-frame beta chains. Each entry merges the rows of one CDR3 protein and shows their most common DNA and genes. The sample profile shows around 290,000 distinct CDR3 sequences; over 15% of them were found once. Around 57% of the sample is held by the ten biggest clonotypes. Material: blood. The receptors were sampled from a woman aged 60-70 years with Graves' ophthalmopathy.

The table lists this clonotype with many counts. CDR3 loop: CSAPVHATDTQYF. DNA for the CDR3: TGCAGCGCCCCCGTACACGCAACAGATACGCAGTATTTT. The chain carries TRBV29-1 and TRBJ2-3; D unclear. In germline, CDR1 is SQVTM, CDR2 ANQGSEA. The CDR3 contains 13 residues. V shed 7 bases and J shed 3 bases, with 14 bases lying between them.

This clonotype was seen at least ten times. The chain links TRBV13 to TRBJ2-1; TRBD2 might be the D (6 bases). Germline V lookup: CDR1 PRHDT, CDR2 FYEKMQ (reference sequence). The CDR3 loop spans 14 amino acids. V lost 2 bases and J 4 bases, leaving 9 bases between the germline ends. The CDR3 is CASSLKLAYNEQFF. The CDR3 bases are TGTGCCAGCAGCTTAAAACTAGCTTACAATGAGCAGTTCTTC.

This clonotype was counted many times. This chain links TRBV5-1 with TRBJ2-3, with TRBD2 matching 9 bases. The CDR3 sequence is 16 residues long. CDR1 is SGHRS and CDR2 is YFSETQ in the germline V gene. V lost 0 bases and J lost 5; bases outside the gene matches: 7. The CDR3 loop is CASSLAVAGAGDTQYF. DNA of the CDR3: TGCGCCAGCAGCTTGGCCGTAGCGGGAGCAGGAGATACGCAGTATTTT.

The chain joins TRBV4-3 to TRBJ2-1, with TRBD2 matching 10 bases. The CDR3 is made up of 17 amino acids. Germline loops: CDR1 LGHNA, CDR2 YSLEER. V lost 0 bases to trimming and J lost 4 bases; unmatched junction nucleotides: 6. For the CDR3, the DNA is TGCGCCAGCAGCCAAGATTGGGGGACTAGCGAGTACAATGAGCAGTTCTTC. Amino acid sequence: CASSQDWGTSEYNEQFF.

This clonotype was detected only a few times. This rearrangement joins TRBV7-9 to TRBJ1-2, with TRBD1 matching over 9 bases. The CDR3 has 14 residues. In germline, CDR1 is SEHNR, CDR2 FQNEAQ (reference sequence). The V and J ends lost 0 bases and 5 bases, in that order; junction bases with no gene match: 1. CDR3 bases: TGTGCCAGCAGCTTAGCTGGGACAGGGTATGGCTACACCTTC. Translating gives CASSLAGTGYGYTF.

This clonotype came up a few times. V is TRBV6-2 or TRBV6-3 and J is TRBJ2-6; D might be TRBD1 (6 bases). The V gene's germline CDR1 is MNHEY and CDR2 SVGEGT. V was trimmed by 6 bases and J by 0 bases, leaving 12 bases between them. The CDR3 has 16 residues. The CDR3 region has the DNA TGTGCCAGCAGAACACGACAGGTCTCTGGGGCCAACGTCCTGACTTTC. Amino acids: CASRTRQVSGANVLTF.

This clonotype showed up many times. The V and J genes are TRBV6-2 or TRBV6-3 and TRBJ1-2, with 8 bases fitting TRBD1. This CDR3 contains 16 residues. With V trimmed by 2 bases and J by 8 bases, 13 bases remained unmatched. Germline V gene sequence: CDR1 MNHEY, CDR2 SVGEGT. The CDR3 reads CASSYGNHRGSGGYTF. CDR3 sequence (DNA): TGTGCCAGCAGTTACGGGAACCACAGGGGGTCAGGAGGCTACACCTTC.

This clonotype came up a few times. A much larger clone differs by one base, so this may be a read error. The chain joins TRBV12-3 or TRBV12-4 to TRBJ1-6, with 9 bases lining up with TRBD1. The CDR3 covers 17 residues. The J segment lost 0 bases and the V segment lost 6 bases, leaving 6 bases of the junction unmatched. The CDR3 bases are TGTGCCAGCAGAGTACAGGGGGCCGGCTCCTATAATTCACCCCTCCACTTT. It yields the protein CASRVQGAGSYNSPLHF.

The V and J genes are TRBV11-1 and TRBJ2-7, with D perhaps matching TRBD1 (6 bases). The CDR3 runs to 13 residues. Trimming took off 5 bases at V and 5 bases at J, with 13 bases between the two ends. Germline CDR1 is SGHAT and CDR2 is FQDESV (reference sequence). The CDR3 loop is CASSTDRSNEQYF. CDR3 DNA sequence: TGTGCCAGCAGCACTGACAGGTCCAACGAGCAGTACTTC.

Notes on this clonotype: Possible read error: a much larger clone is one base away. For the CDR3, the DNA is TGTGCCGGCAGTGGCTCCAGGGGGCTGGAGCAGTACTTC. Translating gives CAGSGSRGLEQYF. The chain employs TRBV6-2 or TRBV6-3 and TRBJ2-7, with 8 positions matching TRBD1. The germline V gene encodes CDR1 MNHEY and CDR2 SVGEGT. The CDR3 totals 13 residues.

This clonotype was detected a few times. The V call is TRBV19, the J call TRBJ2-3; 11 bases line up with TRBD1. This CDR3 has 14 amino acids. V lost 6 bases and J lost 5; bases outside the gene matches: 4. Germline-derived CDR1 and CDR2 are LNHDA and SQIVND (reference sequence). DNA for the CDR3: TGTGCCAGTAGGGACAGGGGGCAAGAAGATACGCAGTATTTT. It specifies CASRDRGQEDTQYF.

This clonotype was recorded many times. The V gene is TRBV27, the J gene TRBJ1-2; maybe TRBD1 (5 bases). CDR1 and CDR2 (germline): MNHEY, SMNVEV (reference sequence). Trimming stripped 3 bases from V and 0 bases from J, with 8 bases between. CDR3 length: 14 residues. The CDR3 is CASSLTVSNYGYTF. The CDR3 coding sequence is TGTGCCAGCAGTTTGACAGTCTCTAACTATGGCTACACCTTC.

This clonotype was counted ten times or more. The chain couples TRBV10-3 to TRBJ1-1; no definite D call. This CDR3 has 13 residues. Trimming shortened V by 5 bases and J by 2 bases, and 9 bases separated the two germline ends. Germline CDR1 is ENHRY and CDR2 is SYGVKD. The CDR3 sequence is CAISLTENTEAFF. CDR3 nucleotide sequence: TGTGCCATCAGTCTGACGGAAAACACTGAAGCTTTCTTT.

The chain carries TRBV20-1 and TRBJ2-7; TRBD1 matches at 7 bases. Germline loops: CDR1 DFQATT, CDR2 SNEGSKA (reference sequence). The CDR3 runs 15 residues. Trimming cost V 1 base and J 5 bases; bases outside gene matches: 11. CDR3 in amino acids: CSARASQGWSDEQYF. The CDR3 DNA sequence: TGCAGTGCTAGAGCCTCACAGGGGTGGAGCGACGAGCAGTACTTC.

The V call is TRBV6-2 or TRBV6-3, the J call TRBJ1-5; D call uncertain. V lost 4 bases and J lost 3, with 13 bases in between. There are 15 residues in the CDR3. Germline V CDR1 and CDR2: MNHEY, SVGEGT. The CDR3 sequence is CASSLNPGPNQPQHF. The CDR3 DNA sequence: TGTGCCAGCAGTTTAAACCCAGGCCCCAATCAGCCCCAGCATTTT.

The V call is TRBV6-1, the J call TRBJ1-4; D is unresolved. CDR1 and CDR2 from the germline V gene are MNHNS and SASEGT. There are 15 residues in the CDR3. The V end was cut by 6 bases, the J end by 2 bases, with 13 bases between. The CDR3 DNA reads TGTGCCAGCAGCCCAGGCCTTGCTACTAATGAAAAACTGTTTTTT. Amino acid sequence: CASSPGLATNEKLFF.

This clonotype was recorded at least ten times. This chain joins TRBV5-5 and TRBJ2-7, with D perhaps TRBD2 (6 bases). CDR1 is SGHKS and CDR2 is YYEKEE in the germline V gene (reference sequence). CDR3 length equals 14 residues. The V gene lost 0 bases and the J gene lost 2 bases, with 9 bases spanning the gap. CDR3 nucleotides: TGTGCCAGCAGCTTGGGGGGGGAAACCTACGAGCAGTACTTC. Residues: CASSLGGETYEQYF.

This clonotype was counted between two and nine times. The gene calls are TRBV5-6 and TRBJ2-5; D is possibly TRBD2 (5 bases). Trimming stripped 3 bases from V and 0 bases from J, with 9 bases between. This CDR3 spans 14 amino acids. Germline loops: CDR1 SGHDT, CDR2 YYEEEE. CDR3 bases: TGTGCCAGCAGCTCACTAGGGTACCAAGAGACCCAGTACTTC. Protein: CASSSLGYQETQYF.

This clonotype was recorded at least ten times. The V gene is TRBV10-3, the J gene TRBJ2-1, with a possible D match to TRBD1 (6 bases). Germline loops: CDR1 ENHRY, CDR2 SYGVKD. The CDR3 is made up of 14 amino acids. V lost 11 bases, J lost 8 bases, and 22 bases lay in between. The CDR3 spells CAVRRNDKGDEQFF. The CDR3 coding sequence is TGTGCCGTACGACGGAATGATAAGGGGGATGAGCAGTTCTTC.

This clonotype was detected many times. The chain carries TRBV2 and TRBJ1-4; D gene uncertain. The CDR3 covers 10 residues. Trimming cost V 8 bases and J 8 bases, with 6 bases left between them. CDR1 and CDR2 from the germline V gene are SNHLY and FYNNEI. The CDR3 coding sequence is TGTGCCAGCCAGAGGGAAAAACTGTTTTTT. Translating gives CASQREKLFF.

This clonotype was picked up many times. V and J are TRBV7-9 and TRBJ1-1; tentatively, D is TRBD1 (5 bases). The CDR3 extends over 14 amino acids. Germline V gives CDR1 SEHNR, CDR2 FQNEAQ (reference sequence). V was pared by 3 bases and J by 2 bases, with 10 bases between. The CDR3 nucleotides read TGTGCCAGCAGCTTTAACAGGTATAACACTGAAGCTTTCTTT. Protein: CASSFNRYNTEAFF.

Notes on this clonotype: Since a much larger clone is just one base distant, this may be a read error. The chain couples TRBV12-3 or TRBV12-4 to TRBJ2-1; TRBD1 matches 9 bases. CDR3 size: 15 residues. Trimming took 8 bases from V and 10 from J; bases not matched to a gene: 15. In DNA form, the CDR3 reads TGTGCCAGCCAGACGAGGGGACAGGGACTTGGCGAGCAGTTCTTC. This translates into CASQTRGQGLGEQFF.

This clonotype was counted between two and nine times. The genes are TRBV19 and TRBJ2-7; 11 nucleotides agree with TRBD1. CDR3 size: 16 residues. The germline V gene has CDR1 LNHDA and CDR2 SQIVND (reference sequence). Unmatched junction bases numbered 9, after V lost 5 bases and J lost 3 bases. The CDR3 sequence is CASSSIRTGGIYEQYF. The CDR3 coding sequence is TGTGCCAGTAGTTCTATCAGGACAGGGGGCATCTACGAGCAGTACTTC.

This clonotype was seen more than once but under ten times. This chain connects TRBV29-1 to TRBJ1-5, with D possibly matching TRBD1 (5 bases). CDR3 length: 16 residues. Germline V CDR1 and CDR2: SQVTM, ANQGSEA. Trimming stripped 6 bases from V and 2 bases from J, with 20 bases between. CDR3 loop: CSVTEGAWYGNQPQHF. Here the CDR3 DNA reads TGCAGCGTGACGGAAGGGGCCTGGTACGGCAATCAGCCCCAGCATTTT.

This clonotype was observed many times. This chain uses TRBV5-1 with TRBJ2-7, with 10 bases that match TRBD2. CDR1 is SGHRS and CDR2 is YFSETQ in the germline V gene. V was clipped by 4 bases and J by 3 bases; unmatched bases: 7. The CDR3 has 15 amino acids. CDR3 DNA: TGCGCCAGCAGCCCCTCTAGCGGGAGAAACTACGAGCAGTACTTC. Protein sequence: CASSPSSGRNYEQYF.

The gene calls are TRBV14 and TRBJ2-7, with unresolved D. CDR1 SGHDN and CDR2 FVKESK come from the germline V gene. CDR3 length equals 14 residues. Trimming pared 4 bases from V and 5 bases from J, leaving 15 bases between. The CDR3 DNA sequence: TGTGCCAGCAGCCCCGGAGCCTTTTCCCACGAGCAGTACTTC. Translation gives CASSPGAFSHEQYF.

In this sample, this clonotype turned up many times. The V and J genes are TRBV7-2 and TRBJ2-1; D tentatively reads TRBD1 or TRBD2 (5 bases each). Germline V lookup: CDR1 SGHTA, CDR2 FQGNSA. The V and J ends lost 2 bases and 7 bases respectively, with 15 bases between them. CDR3 length: 15 amino acids. CDR3 in DNA: TGTGCCAGCAGCTTAATCCCGGGGACGGCTAATGAGCAGTTCTTC. This translates into CASSLIPGTANEQFF.